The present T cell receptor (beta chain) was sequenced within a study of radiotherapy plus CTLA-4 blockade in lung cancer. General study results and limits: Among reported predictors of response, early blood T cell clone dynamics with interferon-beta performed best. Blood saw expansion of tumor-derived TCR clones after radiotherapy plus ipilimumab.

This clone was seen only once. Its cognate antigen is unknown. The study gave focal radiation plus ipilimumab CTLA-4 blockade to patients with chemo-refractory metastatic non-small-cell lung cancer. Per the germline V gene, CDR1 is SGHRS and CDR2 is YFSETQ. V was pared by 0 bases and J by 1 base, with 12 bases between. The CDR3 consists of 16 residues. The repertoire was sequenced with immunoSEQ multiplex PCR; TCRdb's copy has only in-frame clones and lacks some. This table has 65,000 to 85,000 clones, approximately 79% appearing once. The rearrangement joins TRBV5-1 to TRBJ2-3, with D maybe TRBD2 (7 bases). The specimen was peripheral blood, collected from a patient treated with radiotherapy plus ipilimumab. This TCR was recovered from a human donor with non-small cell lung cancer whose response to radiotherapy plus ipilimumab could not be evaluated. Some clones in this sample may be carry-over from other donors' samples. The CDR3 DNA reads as TGCGCCAGCAGCTTGGCGGGGGGCCTCCGCACAGATACGCAGTATTTT. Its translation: CASSLAGGLRTDTQYF. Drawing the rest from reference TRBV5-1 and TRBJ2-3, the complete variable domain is KAGVTQTPRYLIKTRGQQVTLSCSPISGHRSVSWYQQTPGQGLQFLFEYFSETQRNKGNFPGRFSGRQFSNSRSEMNVSTLELGDSALYLCASSLAGGLRTDTQYFGPGTRLTVL.